One sample yielded the 9 T cell receptor beta chains listed below, sequenced in a study of beta chain features in type 1 diabetes. The authors reverse transcribed all of the isolated RNA, so sequencing captured expressed TCRB transcripts. The protocol was immunoSEQ multiplex PCR, while the TCRdb copy is restricted to in-frame clones and leaves out a portion. This sample yields more than 300,000 clones, of which around 13% are seen a single time; more than 0.015% belongs to the top ten. The specimen was naive CD4+ T cells from blood. These receptors came from a man aged 18 to 29 in good health.

The chain carries TRBV10-3 and TRBJ1-1; 7 bases are a match to TRBD1. This CDR3 comprises 15 residues. The germline gives CDR1 ENHRY, CDR2 SYGVKD. The junction had 10 bases not matched to a gene; V was cut back by 4 bases and J by 5 bases. The CDR3 protein is CAISGMGQRGTEAFF. In nucleotides, the CDR3 is TGTGCCATCAGTGGCATGGGACAGAGGGGAACTGAAGCTTTCTTT.

The chain couples TRBV14 to TRBJ2-7; 8 bases map to TRBD1. The V gene end was trimmed by 4 bases and the J gene end by 3 bases; junction bases not matched to a gene: 8. This CDR3 spans 15 amino acids. Germline values: CDR1 SGHDN, CDR2 FVKESK. In DNA, the CDR3 is TGTGCCAGCAGCCTTGGACAGGGAAGAATCTACGAGCAGTACTTC. Translation: CASSLGQGRIYEQYF.

The gene calls are TRBV7-2 and TRBJ2-2, with TRBD1 matching 8 bases. CDR1 is SGHTA and CDR2 is FQGNSA in the germline V gene. The CDR3 has 16 residues. The junction had 11 bases not matched to a gene; V was cut back by 5 bases and J by 6 bases. CDR3 DNA: TGTGCCAGCAGCCCCAGGGCAGGGGGCGAGTCCGGGGAGCTGTTTTTT. Translating gives CASSPRAGGESGELFF. Supplemented by reference TRBV7-2 and TRBJ2-2, the full variable domain reads GAGVSQSPSNKVTEKGKDVELRCDPISGHTALYWYRQSLGQGLEFLIYFQGNSAPDKSGLPSDRFSAERTGGSVSTLTIQRTQQEDSAVYLCASSPRAGGESGELFFGEGSRLTVL.

The rearrangement uses TRBV18 and TRBJ2-5, with D possibly TRBD1 on 6 matching bases. The CDR3 totals 14 residues. V shed 3 bases and J shed 2 bases, with 10 bases lying between them. CDR1 and CDR2 (germline): KGHSH, LQKENI. The CDR3 spells CASSPQGLQETQYF. In DNA, the CDR3 is TGTGCCAGCTCACCTCAGGGGTTACAAGAGACCCAGTACTTC.

V usage is TRBV6-5 and J usage is TRBJ2-7, with 9 bases that match TRBD1. Germline V lookup: CDR1 MNHEY, CDR2 SVGAGI. The length of the CDR3 is 15 residues. V lost 3 bases, J lost 0 bases, and 3 bases stayed unmatched. CDR3 coding DNA: TGTGCCAGCAGTTATAGGGACAGGGACTCCTACGAGCAGTACTTC. Protein: CASSYRDRDSYEQYF.

This clone was counted a few times. The V and J genes are TRBV4-2 and TRBJ2-7; D may be TRBD2 (5 bases). The CDR3 covers 15 residues. V was clipped by 4 bases and J by 1 base, with 14 bases between them. The V gene's germline CDR1 is LGHNA and CDR2 YNFKEQ. CDR3 nucleotides: TGTGCCAGCAGCCCAGACCGAGGGTTATCCTACGAGCAGTACTTC. This encodes CASSPDRGLSYEQYF.

In its sample, this clone was seen a few times. J is TRBJ2-3 and V is TRBV7-2; D is unclear. The CDR3 sequence is 13 residues long. Germline CDR1 and CDR2: SGHTA and FQGNSA. DNA for the CDR3: TGTAGGTGGATCCCTAGAGAGCCAGATACGCAGTATTTT. Its translation: CRWIPREPDTQYF.

This chain links TRBV28 with TRBJ2-7, with 10 bases matching TRBD2. CDR3 length: 14 amino acids. Germline CDR1 MDHEN, CDR2 SYDVKM. V lost 3 bases and J lost 1; bases outside the gene matches: 0. The CDR3 loop reads CASSFSGRSYEQYF. CDR3 nucleotide sequence: TGTGCCAGCAGTTTTAGCGGGAGGTCCTACGAGCAGTACTTC.

V gene TRBV6-5 combines with J gene TRBJ1-3; 8 bases match TRBD1. The CDR3 loop spans 15 amino acids. V lost 5 bases to trimming and J lost 2 bases; unmatched junction nucleotides: 5. Germline-derived CDR1 and CDR2 are MNHEY and SVGAGI. Here the CDR3 DNA reads TGTGCCAGCAGTCAGGGGGCAGGGGCTGGAAACACCATATATTTT. Translating it yields CASSQGAGAGNTIYF.